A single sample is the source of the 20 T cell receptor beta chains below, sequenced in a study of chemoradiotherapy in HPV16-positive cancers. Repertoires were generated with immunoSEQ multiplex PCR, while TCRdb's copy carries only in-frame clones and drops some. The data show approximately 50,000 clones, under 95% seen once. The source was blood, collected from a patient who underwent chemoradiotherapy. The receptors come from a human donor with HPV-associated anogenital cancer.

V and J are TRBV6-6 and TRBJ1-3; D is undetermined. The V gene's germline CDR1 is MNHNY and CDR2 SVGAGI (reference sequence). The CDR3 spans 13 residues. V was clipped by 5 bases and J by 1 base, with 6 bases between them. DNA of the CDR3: TGTGCCAGCAGTATACTGTCTGGAAACACCATATATTTT. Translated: CASSILSGNTIYF.

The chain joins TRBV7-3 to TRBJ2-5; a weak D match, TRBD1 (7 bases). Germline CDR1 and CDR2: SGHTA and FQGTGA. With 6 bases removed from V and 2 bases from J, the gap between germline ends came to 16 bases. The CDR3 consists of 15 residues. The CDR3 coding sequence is TGTGCCAGCAGATCCCGACAGGGAGGTCAAGAGACCCAGTACTTC. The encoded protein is CASRSRQGGQETQYF.

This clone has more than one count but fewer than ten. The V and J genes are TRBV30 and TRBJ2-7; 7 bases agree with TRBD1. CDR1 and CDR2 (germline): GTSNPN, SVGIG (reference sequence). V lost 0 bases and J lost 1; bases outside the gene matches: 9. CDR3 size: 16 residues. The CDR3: CAWSVLRGQRSYEQYF. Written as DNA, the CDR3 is TGTGCCTGGAGTGTACTGAGGGGACAGAGGTCCTACGAGCAGTACTTC.

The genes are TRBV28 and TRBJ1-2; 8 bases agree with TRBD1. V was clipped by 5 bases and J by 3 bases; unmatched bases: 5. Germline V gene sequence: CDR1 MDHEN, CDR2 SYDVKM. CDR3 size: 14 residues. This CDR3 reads CASSRTGRDYGYTF. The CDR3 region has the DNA TGTGCCAGCAGTCGGACAGGGCGCGACTATGGCTACACCTTC.

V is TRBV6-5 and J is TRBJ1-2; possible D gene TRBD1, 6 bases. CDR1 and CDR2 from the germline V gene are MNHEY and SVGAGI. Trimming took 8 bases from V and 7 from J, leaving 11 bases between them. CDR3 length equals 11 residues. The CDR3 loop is CASWGRGGYTF. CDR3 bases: TGTGCCAGCTGGGGGCGGGGTGGCTACACCTTC.

The CDR3 region has the DNA TGTGCCAGCAGCGTAGTGGGGACTCCAGGCTCACCCCTCCACTTT. This encodes CASSVVGTPGSPLHF. This chain connects TRBV9 to TRBJ1-6, with a tentative D call TRBD1 (5 bases). Germline V gives CDR1 SGDLS, CDR2 YYNGEE. V was shortened by 0 bases and J by 10 bases, with 14 bases between the two germline ends. There are 15 residues in the CDR3.

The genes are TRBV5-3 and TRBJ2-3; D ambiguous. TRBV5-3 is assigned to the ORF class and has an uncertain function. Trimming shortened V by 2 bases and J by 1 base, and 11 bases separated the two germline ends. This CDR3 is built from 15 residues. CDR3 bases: TGTGCCAGAAGCTTAAGAGCTTTCCGCACAGATACGCAGTATTTT. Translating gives CARSLRAFRTDTQYF.

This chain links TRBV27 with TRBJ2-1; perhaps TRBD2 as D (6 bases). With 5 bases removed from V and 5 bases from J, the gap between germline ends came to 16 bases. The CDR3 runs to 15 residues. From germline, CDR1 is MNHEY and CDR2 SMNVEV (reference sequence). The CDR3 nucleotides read TGTGCCAGCAGTCCCGGGACTCGGCCCGACAATGAGCAGTTCTTC. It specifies CASSPGTRPDNEQFF.

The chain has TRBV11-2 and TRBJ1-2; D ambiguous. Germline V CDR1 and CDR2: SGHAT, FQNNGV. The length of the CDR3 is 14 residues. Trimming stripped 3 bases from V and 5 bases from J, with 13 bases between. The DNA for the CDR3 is TGTGCCAGCAGCTTGCGGAGTCGGGATTATGGCTACACCTTC. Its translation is CASSLRSRDYGYTF.

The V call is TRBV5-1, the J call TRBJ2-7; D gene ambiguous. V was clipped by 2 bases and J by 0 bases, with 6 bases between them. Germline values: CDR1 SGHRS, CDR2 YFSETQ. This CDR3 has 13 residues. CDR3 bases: TGCGCCAGCAGCTTCGAAAGCTCCTACGAGCAGTACTTC. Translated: CASSFESSYEQYF.

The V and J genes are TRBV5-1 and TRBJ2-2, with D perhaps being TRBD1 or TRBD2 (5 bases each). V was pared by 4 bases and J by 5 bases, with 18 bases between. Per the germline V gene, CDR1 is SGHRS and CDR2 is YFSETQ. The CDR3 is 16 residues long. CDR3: CASSSPGSILTGELFF. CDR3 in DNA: TGCGCCAGCAGCAGCCCAGGGAGTATATTGACCGGGGAGCTGTTTTTT.

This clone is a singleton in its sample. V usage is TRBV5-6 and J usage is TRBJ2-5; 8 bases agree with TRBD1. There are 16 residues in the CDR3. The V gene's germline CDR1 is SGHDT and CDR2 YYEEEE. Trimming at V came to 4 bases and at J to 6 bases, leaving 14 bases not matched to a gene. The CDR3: CASSPQAGGFPKTQYF. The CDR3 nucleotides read TGTGCCAGCAGCCCCCAGGCAGGGGGCTTTCCGAAGACCCAGTACTTC. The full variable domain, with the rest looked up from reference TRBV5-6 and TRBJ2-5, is DAGVTQSPTHLIKTRGQQVTLRCSPKSGHDTVSWYQQALGQGPQFIFQYYEEEERQRGNFPDRFSGHQFPNYSSELNVNALLLGDSALYLCASSPQAGGFPKTQYFGPGTRLLVL.

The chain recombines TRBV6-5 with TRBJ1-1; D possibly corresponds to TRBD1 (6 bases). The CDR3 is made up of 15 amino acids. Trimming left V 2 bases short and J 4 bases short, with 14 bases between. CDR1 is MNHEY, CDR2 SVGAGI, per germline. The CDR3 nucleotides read TGTGCCAGCAGTTACGCGGGACACCGAGGCACTGAAGCTTTCTTT. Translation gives CASSYAGHRGTEAFF.

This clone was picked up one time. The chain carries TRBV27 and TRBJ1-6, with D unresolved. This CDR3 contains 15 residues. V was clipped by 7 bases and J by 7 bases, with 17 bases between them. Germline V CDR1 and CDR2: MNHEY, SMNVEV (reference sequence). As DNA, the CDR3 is TGTGCCAGCACCCTCAGCGGGATCAGCAATTCACCCCTCCACTTT. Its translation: CASTLSGISNSPLHF.

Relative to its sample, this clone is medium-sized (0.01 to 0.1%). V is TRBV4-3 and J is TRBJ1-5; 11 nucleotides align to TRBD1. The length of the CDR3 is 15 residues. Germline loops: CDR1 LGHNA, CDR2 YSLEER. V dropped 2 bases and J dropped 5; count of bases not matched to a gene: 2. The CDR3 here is CASSQRTGGDQPQHF. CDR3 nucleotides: TGCGCCAGCAGCCAACGGACAGGGGGCGATCAGCCCCAGCATTTT.

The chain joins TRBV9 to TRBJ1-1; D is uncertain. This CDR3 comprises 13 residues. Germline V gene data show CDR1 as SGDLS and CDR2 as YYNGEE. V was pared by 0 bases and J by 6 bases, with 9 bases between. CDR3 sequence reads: CASSVGVRAEAFF. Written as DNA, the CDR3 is TGTGCCAGCAGCGTAGGGGTCCGGGCTGAAGCTTTCTTT.

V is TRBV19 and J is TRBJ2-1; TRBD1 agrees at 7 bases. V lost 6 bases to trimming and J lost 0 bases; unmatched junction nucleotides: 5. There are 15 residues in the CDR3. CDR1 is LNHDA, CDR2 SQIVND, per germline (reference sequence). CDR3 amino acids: CASRKDRSSYNEQFF. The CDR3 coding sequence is TGTGCCAGTAGAAAGGACAGGAGCTCCTACAATGAGCAGTTCTTC. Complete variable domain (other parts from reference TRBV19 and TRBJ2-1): DGGITQSPKYLFRKEGQNVTLSCEQNLNHDAMYWYRQDPGQGLRLIYYSQIVNDFQKGDIAEGYSVSREKKESFPLTVTSAQKNPTAFYLCASRKDRSSYNEQFFGPGTRLTVL.

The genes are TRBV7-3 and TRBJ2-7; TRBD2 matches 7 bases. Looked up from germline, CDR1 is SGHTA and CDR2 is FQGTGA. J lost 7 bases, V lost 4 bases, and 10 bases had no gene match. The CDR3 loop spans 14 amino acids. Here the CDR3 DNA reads TGTGCCAGCAGCTCCAGCGGGACCTCGGGGGAGCAGTACTTC. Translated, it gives CASSSSGTSGEQYF. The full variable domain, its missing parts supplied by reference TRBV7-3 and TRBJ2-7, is GAGVSQTPSNKVTEKGKYVELRCDPISGHTALYWYRQSLGQGPEFLIYFQGTGAADDSGLPNDRFFAVRPEGSVSTLKIQRTERGDSAVYLCASSSSGTSGEQYFGPGTRLTVT.

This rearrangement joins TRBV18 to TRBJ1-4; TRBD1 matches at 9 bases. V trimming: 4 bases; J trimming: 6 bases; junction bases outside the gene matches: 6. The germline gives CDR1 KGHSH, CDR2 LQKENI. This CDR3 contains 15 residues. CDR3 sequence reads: CASSRRTGDYEKLFF. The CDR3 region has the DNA TGTGCCAGCTCACGACGGACAGGGGATTATGAAAAACTGTTTTTT. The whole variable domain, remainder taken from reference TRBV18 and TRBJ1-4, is NAGVMQNPRHLVRRRGQEARLRCSPMKGHSHVYWYRQLPEEGLKFMVYLQKENIIDESGMPKERFSAEFPKEGPSILRIQQVVRGDSAAYFCASSRRTGDYEKLFFGSGTQLSVL.

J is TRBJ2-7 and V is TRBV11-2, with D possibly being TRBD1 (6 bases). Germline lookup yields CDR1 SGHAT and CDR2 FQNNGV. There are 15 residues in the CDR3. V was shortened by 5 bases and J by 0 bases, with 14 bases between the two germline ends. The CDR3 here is CASSADRILSYEQYF. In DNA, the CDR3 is TGTGCCAGCAGCGCCGACAGGATCCTCTCCTACGAGCAGTACTTC.